The 27 T cell receptor beta chains presented below share a single source sample, sequenced in a study of beta chain features in type 1 diabetes listed by TCRdb under 2018. Library method: the immunoSEQ multiplex PCR assay. The High Capacity cDNA Reverse Transcription Kit was used to reverse transcribe all of the isolated RNA, meaning that expressed TCRB transcripts were what got sequenced. This immuneACCESS table, as held by TCRdb, lists in-frame sequences with V and J called but not all clones. Of the missing ones, under half trace to an unresolved V gene in checked studies; the others have no known cause. This sample holds a few hundred thousand clones; about 16% were observed only once. The ten largest account for more than 0.015% of the sample. The specimen was naive CD4+ T cells from blood. In light of the paper, this sample's cell subset or site label describes: true naive CD4+ T cells. The receptors originated from a woman aged 18-35 years in good health.

The chain employs TRBV30 and TRBJ1-4, with a tentative D call TRBD1 (6 bases). CDR3 size: 15 residues. The ends were cut back, 5 bases at V and 5 bases at J, with 18 bases in the middle. Germline V gene lookup returns CDR1 GTSNPN and CDR2 SVGIG (reference sequence). CDR3 bases: TGTGCCTGGGGGGGACCAGGGGCGGTAAATGAAAAACTGTTTTTT. Amino acid sequence: CAWGGPGAVNEKLFF. Full variable domain (outside the CDR3, taken from reference TRBV30 and TRBJ1-4): SQTIHQWPATLVQPVGSPLSLECTVEGTSNPNLYWYRQAAGRGLQLLFYSVGIGQISSEVPQNLSASRPQDRQFILSSKKLLLSDSGFYLCAWGGPGAVNEKLFFGSGTQLSVL.

The chain carries TRBV5-1 and TRBJ2-7; 7 nucleotides align to TRBD1. Germline CDR1 reads SGHRS; CDR2 reads YFSETQ. This CDR3 spans 14 amino acids. With 3 bases clipped from V and 5 bases from J, the junction kept 8 bases outside the gene matches. In nucleotides, the CDR3 is TGCGCCAGCAGCTCGGCGACAGGGTTGAACGAGCAGTACTTC. Translated, it gives CASSSATGLNEQYF.

This clone came up a few times. This chain joins TRBV27 and TRBJ1-5; 9 bases match TRBD1. Trimming took 3 bases from V and 5 from J; bases not matched to a gene: 5. From germline, CDR1 is MNHEY and CDR2 SMNVEV (reference sequence). CDR3 length: 15 amino acids. This CDR3 is CASSFTTGGDQPQHF. The DNA of the CDR3 is TGTGCCAGCAGTTTCACCACAGGGGGCGATCAGCCCCAGCATTTT.

The sample holds a few counts of this clone. In the same sample, other DNA sequences code for this CDR3. This rearrangement joins TRBV18 to TRBJ2-5, with unresolved D. Germline V gene sequence: CDR1 KGHSH, CDR2 LQKENI. The CDR3 is made up of 13 amino acids. The V end was cut by 3 bases, the J end by 2 bases, with 7 bases between. The CDR3 DNA reads TGTGCCAGCTCACCCCCCTCTCAAGAGACCCAGTACTTC. Amino acids: CASSPPSQETQYF.

This chain joins TRBV29-1 and TRBJ2-5; TRBD2 might be the D (5 bases). Gene TRBJ2-7 matches the end of the DNA better, so the J call may be wrong. This CDR3 has 12 amino acids. In germline, CDR1 is SQVTM, CDR2 ANQGSEA. CDR3 residues: CSVVPSSYEQYF. The CDR3 coding sequence is TGCAGCGTTGTACCTAGCTCTTACGAGCAGTACTTC.

The gene calls are TRBV5-4 and TRBJ1-5, with 9 nucleotides matching TRBD1. Looked up from germline, CDR1 is SGHNT and CDR2 is YYREEE (reference sequence). CDR3 size: 15 residues. J was trimmed by 3 bases and V by 4 bases; bases with no gene match: 5. CDR3 residues: CASSAGQGLNQPQHF. The CDR3 DNA reads as TGTGCCAGCAGCGCGGGACAGGGCCTCAATCAGCCCCAGCATTTT.

This clone was observed a handful of times. This chain joins TRBV5-1 and TRBJ2-2, with D tentatively TRBD2 (5 bases). Trimming took off 2 bases at V and 1 base at J, with 9 bases between the two ends. The germline gives CDR1 SGHRS, CDR2 YFSETQ. CDR3 size: 15 residues. CDR3 amino acids: CASSFARENTGELFF. The CDR3 region has the DNA TGCGCCAGCAGCTTTGCGAGGGAGAACACCGGGGAGCTGTTTTTT.

This chain uses TRBV18 with TRBJ2-5, with TRBD2 identical over 9 bases. Germline CDR1 reads KGHSH; CDR2 reads LQKENI. V lost 8 bases and J lost 5; bases outside the gene matches: 12. CDR3 length: 15 amino acids. The CDR3 region is CASATSAGGLETQYF. The CDR3 nucleotides are TGTGCCAGCGCAACCTCCGCGGGAGGGCTTGAGACCCAGTACTTC.

The rearrangement joins TRBV7-2 to TRBJ2-2; D remains ambiguous. CDR1 and CDR2 from the germline V gene are SGHTA and FQGNSA. This CDR3 comprises 15 residues. Trimming took off 4 bases at V and 1 base at J, with 10 bases between the two ends. CDR3 sequence: CASSSNSLNTGELFF. In DNA form, the CDR3 reads TGTGCCAGCAGCTCGAACAGCCTGAACACCGGGGAGCTGTTTTTT.

The chain is built from TRBV7-9 and TRBJ2-7; 7 nucleotides line up with TRBD2. Germline CDR1 and CDR2: SEHNR and FQNEAQ (reference sequence). The J segment lost 4 bases and the V segment lost 5 bases, leaving 11 bases of the junction unmatched. The CDR3 is 15 amino acids. For the CDR3, the DNA is TGTGCCAGCAGCCCGGGAGGAGGAACCGGGTACGAGCAGTACTTC. It codes for CASSPGGGTGYEQYF.

This clone came up a few times. The chain combines TRBV29-1 with TRBJ2-1, with D unresolved. There are 15 residues in the CDR3. V was pared by 1 base and J by 12 bases, with 22 bases between. CDR1 and CDR2 from the germline V gene are SQVTM and ANQGSEA. The CDR3, as DNA: TGCAGCGTTGAAGCCGGAACGTACTCTTCCCGGAGGCAGTTCTTC. It codes for CSVEAGTYSSRRQFF.

V gene TRBV19 combines with J gene TRBJ2-5, with TRBD1 matching 10 bases. This CDR3 region has 16 residues. Trimming cost V 5 bases and J 4 bases; bases outside gene matches: 10. The germline V gene encodes CDR1 LNHDA and CDR2 SQIVND (reference sequence). Here the CDR3 DNA reads TGTGCCAGTAGTCGAGAAGGGACAGGGGTGCGAGAGACCCAGTACTTC. The encoded protein is CASSREGTGVRETQYF.

The genes are TRBV30 and TRBJ2-1; the match to TRBD2 covers 8 bases. Per germline, CDR1 GTSNPN and CDR2 SVGIG (reference sequence). The CDR3 loop spans 16 amino acids. The V and J ends lost 1 base and 0 bases, in that order; junction bases with no gene match: 5. CDR3 DNA: TGTGCCTGGAGTGGGGCTAGCGGGTACTCCTACAATGAGCAGTTCTTC. Translated: CAWSGASGYSYNEQFF.

This chain joins TRBV6-6 and TRBJ2-7; 7 nucleotides agree with TRBD1. CDR3 length: 15 amino acids. The germline gives CDR1 MNHNY, CDR2 SVGAGI (reference sequence). J gave up 4 bases and V 0 bases, and 6 bases lay outside the gene matches. The CDR3 sequence: CASSYSTGTLYEQYF. The DNA of the CDR3 is TGTGCCAGCAGTTACTCGACAGGGACCCTTTACGAGCAGTACTTC.

This chain links TRBV7-9 with TRBJ2-2; no definite D call. The length of the CDR3 is 11 residues. Germline CDR1 is SEHNR and CDR2 is FQNEAQ (reference sequence). V shed 6 bases and J shed 5 bases, with 4 bases lying between them. Here the CDR3 reads CASSSTGELFF. The CDR3 DNA reads TGTGCCAGCAGTTCGACCGGGGAGCTGTTTTTT.

This clone was seen a few times. V gene TRBV29-1 combines with J gene TRBJ1-5; no definite D call. The CDR3 runs to 14 residues. Germline V CDR1 and CDR2: SQVTM, ANQGSEA. V gave up 5 bases and J gave up 4 bases, with 15 bases separating them. Here the CDR3 reads CSVSILSGNQPQHF. The DNA of the CDR3 is TGCAGCGTTTCAATTCTTTCCGGGAATCAGCCCCAGCATTTT.

The chain uses TRBV30 and TRBJ1-4, with no clear D. Trimming took 2 bases from V and 0 from J, leaving 13 bases between them. There are 16 residues in the CDR3. Germline CDR1 is GTSNPN and CDR2 is SVGIG (reference sequence). The CDR3 nucleotides are TGTGCCTGGAGTCCCTTTCGTTCTACAACTAATGAAAAACTGTTTTTT. Translated: CAWSPFRSTTNEKLFF.

The chain is built from TRBV29-1 and TRBJ2-3; TRBD2 agrees at 7 bases. CDR1 is SQVTM, CDR2 ANQGSEA, per germline. The CDR3 consists of 13 residues. With 8 bases clipped from V and 4 bases from J, the junction kept 9 bases outside the gene matches. The CDR3 DNA reads as TGCAGCACCACTCCCGGGGGGTCAGATACGCAGTATTTT. Translated, it gives CSTTPGGSDTQYF.

V gene TRBV25-1 combines with J gene TRBJ1-2, with 8 bases aligning to TRBD1. The CDR3 length is 13 residues. Germline CDR1 reads MGHDK; CDR2 reads SYGVNS. With V trimmed by 9 bases and J by 2 bases, 5 bases remained unmatched. This CDR3 reads CASQGQGNYGYTF. The CDR3 nucleotides are TGTGCCAGTCAAGGACAGGGCAACTATGGCTACACCTTC.

This chain uses TRBV7-2 with TRBJ2-1; D is unresolved. The CDR3 is 13 amino acids. With 2 bases removed from V and 4 bases from J, the gap between germline ends came to 6 bases. Germline CDR1 and CDR2: SGHTA and FQGNSA. The CDR3 DNA sequence: TGTGCCAGCAGCTTATACGGTTACAATGAGCAGTTCTTC. Translation gives CASSLYGYNEQFF.

This rearrangement joins TRBV6-5 to TRBJ2-7; 8 bases are shared with TRBD1. The CDR3 extends over 14 amino acids. V trimming: 5 bases; J trimming: 3 bases; junction bases outside the gene matches: 6. The germline gives CDR1 MNHEY, CDR2 SVGAGI. The CDR3 loop reads CASSRGRGLYEQYF. CDR3 DNA sequence: TGTGCCAGCAGTCGCGGCAGGGGGCTCTACGAGCAGTACTTC.

The V call is TRBV28, the J call TRBJ2-1; TRBD2 matches 10 bases. CDR1 is MDHEN, CDR2 SYDVKM, per germline. With 7 bases clipped from V and 6 bases from J, the junction kept 6 bases outside the gene matches. This CDR3 spans 14 amino acids. This CDR3 reads CASKGTSVLNEQFF. The DNA for the CDR3 is TGTGCCAGCAAGGGGACTAGCGTCCTCAATGAGCAGTTCTTC.

This clone was counted between two and nine times. Other DNA sequences in the same sample also yield this CDR3. The V and J genes are TRBV25-1 and TRBJ2-7; D remains unclear. V lost 3 bases, J lost 3 bases, and 3 bases lay in between. The CDR3 consists of 11 residues. CDR1 is MGHDK, CDR2 SYGVNS, per germline. The DNA of the CDR3 is TGTGCCAGCAGTGATTACTACGAGCAGTACTTC. Amino acids: CASSDYYEQYF.

V usage is TRBV5-1 and J usage is TRBJ1-2, with 7 bases matching TRBD1. The junction had 9 bases not matched to a gene; V was cut back by 5 bases and J by 8 bases. The CDR3 is 13 residues long. Germline lookup yields CDR1 SGHRS and CDR2 YFSETQ. CDR3 bases: TGCGCCAGCAGGTACCGACAGGGTGAGGGCTACACCTTC. It codes for CASRYRQGEGYTF.

The gene calls are TRBV6-1 and TRBJ2-6, with D hard to call. This CDR3 has 15 amino acids. The germline CDR1 and CDR2 sequences are MNHNS and SASEGT. The ends were cut back, 0 bases at V and 4 bases at J, with 7 bases in the middle. The chain's CDR3 is CASSEAARGANVLTF. The DNA for the CDR3 is TGTGCCAGCAGTGAAGCGGCTCGCGGGGCCAACGTCCTGACTTTC.

The CDR3 bases are TGTGCCACCAGGGGGGAGGGCGGCTATGGCTACACCTTC. Translation: CATRGEGGYGYTF. The V call is TRBV10-3, the J call TRBJ1-2; 7 nucleotides line up with TRBD1. V dropped 10 bases and J dropped 4; count of bases not matched to a gene: 9. Germline assignment: CDR1 ENHRY and CDR2 SYGVKD. This CDR3 is built from 13 residues.

This clone was seen more than once but under ten times. The chain has TRBV13 and TRBJ2-5, with TRBD2 as a possible D gene (5 bases). The CDR3 extends over 14 amino acids. Germline loops: CDR1 PRHDT, CDR2 FYEKMQ (reference sequence). V lost 8 bases to trimming and J lost 1 base, with 14 bases between them. The DNA of the CDR3 is TGTGCCAGCTCTAGCCGGAACCTCCAAGAGACCCAGTACTTC. It encodes CASSSRNLQETQYF.